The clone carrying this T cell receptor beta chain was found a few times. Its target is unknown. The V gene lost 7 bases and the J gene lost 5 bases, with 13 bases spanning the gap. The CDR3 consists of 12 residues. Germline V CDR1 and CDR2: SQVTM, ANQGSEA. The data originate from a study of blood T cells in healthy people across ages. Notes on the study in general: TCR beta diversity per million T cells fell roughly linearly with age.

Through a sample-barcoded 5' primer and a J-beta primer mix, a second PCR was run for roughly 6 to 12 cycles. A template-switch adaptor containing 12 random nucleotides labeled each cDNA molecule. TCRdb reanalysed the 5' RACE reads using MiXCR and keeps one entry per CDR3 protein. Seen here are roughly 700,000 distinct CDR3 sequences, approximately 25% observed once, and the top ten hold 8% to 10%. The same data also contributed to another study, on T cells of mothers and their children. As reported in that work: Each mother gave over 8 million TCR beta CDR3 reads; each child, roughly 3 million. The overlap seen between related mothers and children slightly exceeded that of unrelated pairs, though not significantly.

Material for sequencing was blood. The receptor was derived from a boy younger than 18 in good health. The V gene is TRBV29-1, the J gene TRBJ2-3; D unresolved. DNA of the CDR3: TGCAGCGCTGGCAGTGGTGGAGATACGCAGTATTTT. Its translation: CSAGSGGDTQYF.